Only a few counts were recorded for the clone carrying this T cell receptor (beta chain). The antigen is undetermined. The data are from a study of shared clonotypes between healthy human individuals. Study results and caveats: A small donor pool kept down the genetic and exposure-history diversity that was represented.

Samples underwent the assay at deep level. It was across several immunoSEQ plates that each subset's genomic DNA was evenly split. Researchers sequenced unsorted PBMC DNA using ten immunoSEQ deep assay plates. Libraries were prepared by immunoSEQ multiplex PCR; TCRdb keeps only in-frame clonotypes and omits some of them. Here the sample spans about 490,000 clones, around 80% being singletons. V was shortened by 4 bases and J by 0 bases, with 15 bases between the two germline ends. The CDR3 spans 16 residues. In germline, CDR1 is SEHNR, CDR2 FQNEAQ (reference sequence). Material for sequencing was PBMCs. V and J are TRBV7-9 and TRBJ2-5; D gene ambiguous. The receptor was isolated from a woman in her thirties or forties in good health. Some clones in this sample may be carry-over from other donors' samples. CDR3 DNA: TGTGCCAGCAGCTATGGGAACGATTTGTACCAAGAGACCCAGTACTTC. Its protein is CASSYGNDLYQETQYF.